This entry features one T cell receptor (beta chain) sequence. This CDR3 comprises 13 residues. CDR1 and CDR2 (germline): KGHSH, LQKENI. The V segment lost 5 bases and the J segment 5 bases; nucleotides outside the gene matches: 5. Sequencing used immunoSEQ multiplex PCR; TCRdb keeps in-frame clones, though not all of them. The data contain about 120,000 clones, about 91% of them seen just once; the ten biggest clones take up approximately 1%. This sample stems from a study of cytomegalovirus exposure and HLA in healthy donors. This chain connects TRBV18 to TRBJ2-5; 7 bases align to TRBD2. The sequence was collected from a woman under 30 in good health and CMV-seronegative. The source material was PBMCs. The CDR3 nucleotides read TGTGCCAGCTCATCGGGACTATGGGAGACCCAGTACTTC. This translates into CASSSGLWETQYF.